This T cell receptor beta chain was identified in a study of beta chain features in type 1 diabetes. Since all of the isolated RNA was reverse transcribed, expressed TCRB transcripts were what got sequenced. The table came from immunoSEQ multiplex PCR; TCRdb's copy has only in-frame clones and leaves some out. Of roughly 500,000 clones listed, roughly an eighth are singletons. Populations obtained by sorting all exceeded 95% purity. The origin of this receptor is a woman aged 18-30 years in good health. The sample was naive CD4+ T cells from blood.

DNA for the CDR3: TGCGCCAGCAGCCCCAGGGCCATGGCCTACAATGAGCAGTTCTTC. Its protein is CASSPRAMAYNEQFF. The rearrangement links TRBV4-1 to TRBJ2-1, with D perhaps matching TRBD1 (5 bases). Germline CDR1 reads MGHRA; CDR2 reads YSYEKL. V was shortened by 4 bases and J by 2 bases, with 12 bases between the two germline ends. The CDR3 covers 15 residues.